The present T cell receptor (beta chain) was sequenced within a study of blood T cell repertoires in COVID-19. Study-level information: Nucleic acid was either cDNA or gDNA, and it came from T cells, B-cell-depleted T cells, or PBMCs.

Germline V gene sequence: CDR1 KGHSH, CDR2 LQKENI. The CDR3 runs to 15 residues. After removal of 3 bases from V and 6 bases from J, the junction contained 10 bases not matched to a gene. In the source study's methods: Researchers report that nucleated cell counts were estimated from reference gene primer amplification. Using immunoSEQ multiplex PCR, the repertoire was profiled, and TCRdb retains in-frame clones only, with some absent. V and J calls and clone size are those listed in that table; D and trimming were worked out from the DNA. The sample yields about 300,000 clones, around 82% seen once.

This clonotype originated in a woman aged 50 to 60 with acute or convalescent COVID-19. The sequenced sample was peripheral blood. The chain joins TRBV18 to TRBJ1-1, with 7 bases identical to TRBD1. CDR3 DNA sequence: TGTGCCAGCTCACCCCGCCGGCAGGGGGAGGCTGAAGCTTTCTTT. Amino acid sequence: CASSPRRQGEAEAFF.